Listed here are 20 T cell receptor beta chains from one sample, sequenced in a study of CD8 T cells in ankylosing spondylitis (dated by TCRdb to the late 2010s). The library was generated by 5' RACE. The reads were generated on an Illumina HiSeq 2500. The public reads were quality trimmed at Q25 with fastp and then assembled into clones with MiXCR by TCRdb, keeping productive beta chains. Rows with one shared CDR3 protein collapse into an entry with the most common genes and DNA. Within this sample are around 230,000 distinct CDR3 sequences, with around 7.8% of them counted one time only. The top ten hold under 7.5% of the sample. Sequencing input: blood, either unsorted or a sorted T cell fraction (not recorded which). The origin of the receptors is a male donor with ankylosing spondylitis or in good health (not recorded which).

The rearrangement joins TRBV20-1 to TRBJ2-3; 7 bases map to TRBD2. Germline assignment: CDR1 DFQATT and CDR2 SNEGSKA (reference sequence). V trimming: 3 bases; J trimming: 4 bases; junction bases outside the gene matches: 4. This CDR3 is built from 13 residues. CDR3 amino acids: CSARTSRPDTQYF. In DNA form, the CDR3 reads TGCAGTGCTAGGACTAGCCGCCCAGATACGCAGTATTTT.

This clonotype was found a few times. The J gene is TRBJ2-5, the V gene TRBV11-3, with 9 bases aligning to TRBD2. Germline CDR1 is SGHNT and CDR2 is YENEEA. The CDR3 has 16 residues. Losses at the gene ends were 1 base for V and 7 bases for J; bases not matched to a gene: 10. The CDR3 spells CASSLVGSGSIVTQYF. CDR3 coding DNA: TGTGCCAGCAGCTTAGTGGGTAGCGGGAGTATTGTGACCCAGTACTTC.

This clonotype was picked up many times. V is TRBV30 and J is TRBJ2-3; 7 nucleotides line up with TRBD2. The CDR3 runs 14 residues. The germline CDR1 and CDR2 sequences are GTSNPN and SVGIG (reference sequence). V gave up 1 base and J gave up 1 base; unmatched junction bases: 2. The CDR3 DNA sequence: TGTGCCTGGAGTGCTGGGAGGGGCACAGATACGCAGTATTTT. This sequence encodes CAWSAGRGTDTQYF.

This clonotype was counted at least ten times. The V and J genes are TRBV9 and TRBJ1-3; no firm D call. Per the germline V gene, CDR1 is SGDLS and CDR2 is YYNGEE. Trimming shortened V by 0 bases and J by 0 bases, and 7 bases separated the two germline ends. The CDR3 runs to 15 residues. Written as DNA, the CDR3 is TGTGCCAGCAGCGTAGGTCAAGCCTCTGGAAACACCATATATTTT. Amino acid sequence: CASSVGQASGNTIYF. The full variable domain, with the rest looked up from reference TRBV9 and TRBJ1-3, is DSGVTQTPKHLITATGQRVTLRCSPRSGDLSVYWYQQSLDQGLQFLIQYYNGEERAKGNILERFSAQQFPDLHSELNLSSLELGDSALYFCASSVGQASGNTIYFGEGSWLTVV.

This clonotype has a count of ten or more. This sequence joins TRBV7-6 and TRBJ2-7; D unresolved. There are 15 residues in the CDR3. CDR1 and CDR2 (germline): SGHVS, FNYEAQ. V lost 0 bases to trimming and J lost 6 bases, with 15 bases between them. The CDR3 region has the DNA TGTGCCAGCAGCTTAGCATTCGGTTCTGGCGCCGAGCAGTACTTC. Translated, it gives CASSLAFGSGAEQYF.

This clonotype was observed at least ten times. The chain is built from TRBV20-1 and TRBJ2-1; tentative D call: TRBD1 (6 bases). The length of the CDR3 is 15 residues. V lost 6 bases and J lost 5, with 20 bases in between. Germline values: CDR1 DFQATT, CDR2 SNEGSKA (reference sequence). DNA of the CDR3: TGCAGTGCCGCGAAAATAGGGGGTGAGGACAATGAGCAGTTCTTC. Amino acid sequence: CSAAKIGGEDNEQFF.

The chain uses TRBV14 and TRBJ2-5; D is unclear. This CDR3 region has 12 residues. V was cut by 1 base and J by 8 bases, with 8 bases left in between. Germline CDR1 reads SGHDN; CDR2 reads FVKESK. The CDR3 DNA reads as TGTGCCAGCAGCCAAGGGCCTCCTACCCAGTACTTC. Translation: CASSQGPPTQYF.

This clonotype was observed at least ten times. This chain's CDR3 is CASSYSKRLMYQETQYF. Written as DNA, the CDR3 is TGTGCCAGCAGTTACTCGAAAAGGCTGATGTACCAAGAGACCCAGTACTTC. The chain recombines TRBV6-5 with TRBJ2-5; D is unclear. The length of the CDR3 is 17 residues. CDR1 and CDR2 (germline): MNHEY, SVGAGI. V lost 0 bases to trimming and J lost 0 bases, with 14 bases between them.

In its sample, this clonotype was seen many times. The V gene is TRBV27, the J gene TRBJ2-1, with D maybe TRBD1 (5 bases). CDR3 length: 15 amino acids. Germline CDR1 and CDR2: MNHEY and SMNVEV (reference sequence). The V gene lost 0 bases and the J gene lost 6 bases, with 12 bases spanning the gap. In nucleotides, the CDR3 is TGTGCCAGCAGTTTATCGGATAGCAGGGTCAATGAGCAGTTCTTC. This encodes CASSLSDSRVNEQFF.

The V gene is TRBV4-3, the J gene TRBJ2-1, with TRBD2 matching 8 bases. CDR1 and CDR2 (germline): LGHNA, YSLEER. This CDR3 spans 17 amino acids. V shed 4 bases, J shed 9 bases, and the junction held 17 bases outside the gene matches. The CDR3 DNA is TGCGCCAGCAGCCGAGATCGCCGGGAGGGCCTGTTGGCTGAGCAGTTCTTC. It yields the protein CASSRDRREGLLAEQFF.

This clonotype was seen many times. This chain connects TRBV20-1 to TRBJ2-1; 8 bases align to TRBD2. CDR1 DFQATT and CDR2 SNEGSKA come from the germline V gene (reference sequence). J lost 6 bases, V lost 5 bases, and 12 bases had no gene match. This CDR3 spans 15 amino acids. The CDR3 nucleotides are TGCAGTGCTCTTCCTTCGGGACTAGGTACCAATGAGCAGTTCTTC. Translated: CSALPSGLGTNEQFF.

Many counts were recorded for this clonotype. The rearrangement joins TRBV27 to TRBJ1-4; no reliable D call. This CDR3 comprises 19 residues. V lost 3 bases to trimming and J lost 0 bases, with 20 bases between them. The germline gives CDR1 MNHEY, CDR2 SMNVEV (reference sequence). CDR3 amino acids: CASSLLSVYSTTTNEKLFF. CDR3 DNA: TGTGCCAGCAGTTTGCTCTCCGTTTATTCCACCACAACTAATGAAAAACTGTTTTTT.

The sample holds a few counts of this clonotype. The CDR3 bases are TGTGCCAGCAGCTTCTCGATGCGGTCTGAAGCTTTCTTT. Encoded protein: CASSFSMRSEAFF. The chain recombines TRBV5-5 with TRBJ1-1; D remains ambiguous. Germline loops: CDR1 SGHKS, CDR2 YYEKEE (reference sequence). The V gene lost 2 bases and the J gene lost 6 bases, with 11 bases spanning the gap. This CDR3 region has 13 residues.

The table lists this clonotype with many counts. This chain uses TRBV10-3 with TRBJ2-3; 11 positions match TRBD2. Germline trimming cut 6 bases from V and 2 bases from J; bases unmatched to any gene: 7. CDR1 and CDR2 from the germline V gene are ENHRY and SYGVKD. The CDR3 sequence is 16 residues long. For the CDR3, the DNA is TGTGCCATCAGCGATCCGGGACTAGCGGCCACAGATACGCAGTATTTT. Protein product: CAISDPGLAATDTQYF.

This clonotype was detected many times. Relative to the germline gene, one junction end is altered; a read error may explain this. This CDR3 is CASSLGPGPDTGELFF. The CDR3 DNA sequence: TGTGCCAGCAGTTTAGGCCCCGGGCCGGACACCGGGGAGCTGTTTTTT. V gene TRBV7-2 combines with J gene TRBJ2-2; no reliable D call. Germline loops: CDR1 SGHTA, CDR2 FQGNSA. The CDR3 contains 16 residues.

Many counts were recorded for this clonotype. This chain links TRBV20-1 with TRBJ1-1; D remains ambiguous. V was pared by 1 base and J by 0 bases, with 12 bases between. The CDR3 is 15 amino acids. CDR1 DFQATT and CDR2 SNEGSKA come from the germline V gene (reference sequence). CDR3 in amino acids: CSARGRSGLNTEAFF. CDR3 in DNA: TGCAGTGCTAGAGGGCGGAGTGGTTTGAACACTGAAGCTTTCTTT.

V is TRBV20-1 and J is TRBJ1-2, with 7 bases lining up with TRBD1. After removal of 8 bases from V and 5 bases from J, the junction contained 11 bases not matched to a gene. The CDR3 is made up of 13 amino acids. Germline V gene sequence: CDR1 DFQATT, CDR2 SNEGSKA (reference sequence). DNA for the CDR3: TGCAGTTCCTCAAGAGGGGGCCCGTATGGCTACACCTTC. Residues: CSSSRGGPYGYTF.

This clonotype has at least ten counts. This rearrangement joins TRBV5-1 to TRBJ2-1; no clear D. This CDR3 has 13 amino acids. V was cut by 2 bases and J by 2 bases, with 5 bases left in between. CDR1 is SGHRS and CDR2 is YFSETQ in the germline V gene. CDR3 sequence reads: CASSFAAYNEQFF. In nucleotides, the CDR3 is TGCGCCAGCAGCTTCGCAGCCTACAATGAGCAGTTCTTC.

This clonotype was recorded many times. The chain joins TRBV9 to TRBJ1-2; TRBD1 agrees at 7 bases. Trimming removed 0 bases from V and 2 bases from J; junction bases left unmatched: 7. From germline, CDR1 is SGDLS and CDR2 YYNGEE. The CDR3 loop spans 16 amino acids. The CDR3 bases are TGTGCCAGCAGCGTAGCTAGAACAGGGGAGAACTATGGCTACACCTTC. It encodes CASSVARTGENYGYTF. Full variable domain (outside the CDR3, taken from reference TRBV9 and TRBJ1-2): DSGVTQTPKHLITATGQRVTLRCSPRSGDLSVYWYQQSLDQGLQFLIQYYNGEERAKGNILERFSAQQFPDLHSELNLSSLELGDSALYFCASSVARTGENYGYTFGSGTRLTVV.

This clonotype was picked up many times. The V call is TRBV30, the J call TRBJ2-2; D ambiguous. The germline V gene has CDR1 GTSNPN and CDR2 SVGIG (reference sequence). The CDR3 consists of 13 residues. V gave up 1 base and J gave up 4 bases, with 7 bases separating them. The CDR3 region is CAWSGSFTGELFF. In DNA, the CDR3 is TGTGCCTGGAGTGGGAGTTTCACCGGGGAGCTGTTTTTT. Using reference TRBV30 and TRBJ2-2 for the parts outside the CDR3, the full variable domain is SQTIHQWPATLVQPVGSPLSLECTVEGTSNPNLYWYRQAAGRGLQLLFYSVGIGQISSEVPQNLSASRPQDRQFILSSKKLLLSDSGFYLCAWSGSFTGELFFGEGSRLTVL.